These T cell receptor beta chains were read from a single sample in a study of blood T cell repertoires in COVID-19. Repertoires were generated with immunoSEQ multiplex PCR, while TCRdb's copy carries only in-frame clones and drops some. The sample lists roughly 180,000 clones, 79% occurring once. Input material: peripheral blood. The receptors here all came from a woman aged 60 to 75 with COVID-19, enrolled during active disease. CDR3s include the opening cysteine and the closing phenylalanine or tryptophan. D genes are given only for firm matches. The size of a clone is reported for some rows only, either as once, few or many, or as a class for expanded clones.

size,J,D,V,DNA,CDR3
few,TRBJ2-5,TRBD2,TRBV10-1,TGCGCCAGCAGTGAGTCGACTAGCGGGGCGGAGACCCAGTACTTC,CASSESTSGAETQYF
NA,TRBJ1-2,NA,TRBV29-1,TGCAGCGTGGGGGACACCCTTGGCTATGGCTACACCTTC,CSVGDTLGYGYTF
NA,TRBJ1-2,TRBD1,TRBV12-3/TRBV12-4,TGTGCCAGCGGCCGACAGGGGGCCTATGGCTACACCTTC,CASGRQGAYGYTF
many,TRBJ2-5,TRBD1,TRBV3-1/TRBV3-2,TGTGCCAGCAGCCTGGGACAGGGTGATATAGAGACCCAGTACTTC,CASSLGQGDIETQYF
NA,TRBJ1-6,NA,TRBV3-1/TRBV3-2,TGTGCCAGCAGCGGCGGTTCCGCGGCTTCACCCCTCCACTTT,CASSGGSAASPLHF
NA,TRBJ2-7,TRBD2,TRBV5-4,TGTGCCAGCAGCGGGACGTATAGCGGGACCTACGAGCAGTACTTC,CASSGTYSGTYEQYF
NA,TRBJ1-4,NA,TRBV30,TGTGCCTCGGGGAAAAAGACATTGAATAATGAAAAACTGTTTTTT,CASGKKTLNNEKLFF
NA,TRBJ1-4,TRBD1,TRBV5-1,TGCGCCAGCAGCCCGAGGACAGGGAGAAATGAAAAACTGTTTTTT,CASSPRTGRNEKLFF
NA,TRBJ2-3,TRBD2,TRBV7-9,TGTGCCAGCAGCTTGTCTAGCGGGAGCCGCACAGATACGCAGTATTTT,CASSLSSGSRTDTQYF
NA,TRBJ2-1,NA,TRBV27,TGTGCCACCCCTCTAGCCGAACACTACAATGAGCAGTTCTTC,CATPLAEHYNEQFF
NA,TRBJ1-5,NA,TRBV19,TGTGCCAGTAGTACAGATTTGGGAGTTTCCCAGCATTTT,CASSTDLGVSQHF
NA,TRBJ1-5,NA,TRBV5-1,TGCGCCAGCAGCTTGGAAGGAGGGGCGGGTCAGCCCCAGCATTTT,CASSLEGGAGQPQHF
NA,TRBJ2-1,TRBD1,TRBV4-3,TGCGCCAGCAGCCAACCAGGACAGGGCTCCTACAATGAGCAGTTCTTC,CASSQPGQGSYNEQFF
NA,TRBJ2-7,NA,TRBV7-3,TGTGCCAGCAGCCCTTCTGCGGGGTTCTCCTACGAGCAGTACTTC,CASSPSAGFSYEQYF
NA,TRBJ1-2,NA,TRBV6-5,TGTGCCAGCAGACAGACGAGTAATGGCTACACCTTC,CASRQTSNGYTF